This T cell receptor beta chain came from a study of shared clonotypes between healthy human individuals (dated by TCRdb to about 2020). A note on the overall study: The cohort included a few men and a couple of women between 18 and 49 years of age. Each donor's leukapheresis produced roughly between roughly 0.9 and 9 billion PBMCs. For each donor, three plates each were used for CD4 naive and CD4 memory, two plates were used for CD8 naive, and one plate was used for CD8 memory. To estimate repertoire size and how much clonotype sharing occurs between individuals, the study deeply sequenced the blood TCR repertoires of 4 to 6 healthy adults. To increase sequencing depth and limit assay-specific biases, different laboratories used diverse techniques to prepare libraries and sequence TCR repertoires. Paper-wide results and their limitations: The genetic and exposure-history diversity represented was limited by the small number of donors. Pairwise subsampling indicated that sequencing depth was expected to affect the degree of clonotype sharing among donors. Sharing across a few donors was observed for about 4.8% of naive CD4, under 4% of naive CD8, 2% to 2.5% of memory CD4, and about 0.39% of memory CD8 clonotypes. Naive subsets generally had larger estimated clonotype richness than memory subsets. Clonotypes shared by all four sorted-subset donors showed higher generation probabilities than non-shared clonotypes. Incomplete sequencing was indicated by rarefaction of sorted-subset datasets, despite the large sequencing depth. Sampling was restricted to blood, and TCR repertoires in tissue are likely to differ from TCR repertoires in blood.

The donors were healthy, HIV-negative adults who had no recently reported acute infections or vaccinations. Every donor was a Caucasian adult residing in Nashville, Tennessee, USA. CD4+ T cells were enriched through magnetic negative selection, after which naive cells were positively selected on CD45RA and the remaining negative fraction served as the memory subset. Blood was obtained by leukapheresis, after which PBMCs were separated by Ficoll-Histopaque density gradient centrifugation and cryopreserved in liquid nitrogen vapor phase. Purity and quantity of every magnetically sorted T cell population were checked by analytical flow cytometry. Genomic DNA was isolated from every sorted fraction and measured by UV absorbance on a Nanodrop 2000c. Using the deep immunoSEQ assay, multiplex PCR amplified TCR CDR3 regions from genomic DNA. Genomic DNA extracted from each cell subset was distributed evenly over all wells of several immunoSEQ 96-well plates, and each plate served as one replicate. For sorted subsets, each replicate PCR was loaded with around 200 ng genomic DNA, equivalent to 30,000 or so T cell genomes. Purified libraries were measured with a Qubit 3.0 fluorometer, size-checked on a Bioanalyzer 2100, and measured again with the KAPA Library Quantification kit. Each immunoSEQ 96-well plate was sequenced on its own single-read 150-cycle Illumina NextSeq 550 flow cell. On the authors' methods: Because the immunoSEQ output included only junctional sequences and no quality scores, the filtering could not be the same as the filtering used for full-length reads. Sequences were annotated with PyIR, a Python wrapper for IgBLAST v1.9, using IMGT germline references to assign V/J genes and CDR3. Reads were filtered out if the reads had weak V/J assignments (E-value above 1e-6), no CDR3, stop codons, out-of-frame junctions, or ambiguous translated residues. V3J clonotypes were defined by identical inferred V gene, J gene, and CDR3 amino acid sequence. Percentage overlap between repertoires was computed as shared unique clonotypes divided by the size of the smaller repertoire. Three approaches were used to assess repertoire richness: RTK rarefaction, the Chao1 estimator, and Recon v2.1 estimates of unobserved clonotypes. For all TCRbeta clonotypes obtained by the gDNA method from a few donors, generation probabilities were computed with OLGA. What TCRdb holds here is the immuneACCESS table cut down to in-frame rearrangements. Part of the clones is not present; checked against another copy, under half of the missing clones reflect an unresolved V gene, and the others are unexplained. The DNA was the basis for D and trimming; V, J and clone size are from that table. This sample is represented by about 2.3 million clones; 90% to 95% of them were singletons. Of the sample, under 0.45% falls within the top ten clones.

From cysteine to phenylalanine, the CDR3 is 13 amino acids long. Of all the DNA, just the CDR3 is kept, 39 bases in frame from base 1. Looking up the germline V gene (reference sequence) yields CDR1 GTSNPN and CDR2 SVGIG. A distance of 9 bases separates the germline ends of V and J, which lose 3 bases and 1 base respectively. This clone was counted only a few times. What this receptor recognizes is not known. No base qualities exist here, and no much larger clone lies one base off it. The identical CDR3 is also encoded by other nucleotide sequences in the sample. Material for sequencing was naive CD4+ T cells from PBMCs. The sample's cell subset or site label is to be understood as: CD45RA+ positively selected. The clonotype originates from a man younger than 30 in good health. Some clones in this sample may be carry-over from other donors' samples. The sequence is built from TRBV30 and TRBJ1-1; no D gene is confidently identified. The CDR3 loop reads CAWRAGGNTEAFF. In nucleotides, the sequence is TGTGCCTGGAGGGCGGGCGGGAACACTGAAGCTTTCTTT. This CDR3, with the reference TRBV30 and TRBJ1-1 proteins standing in past its ends, gives the full variable domain SQTIHQWPATLVQPVGSPLSLECTVEGTSNPNLYWYRQAAGRGLQLLFYSVGIGQISSEVPQNLSASRPQDRQFILSSKKLLLSDSGFYLCAWRAGGNTEAFFGQGTRLTVV.